This T cell receptor (beta chain) was sequenced for a study of T-cell reconstitution after alpha-beta-depleted transplantation in children. As it was prepared, the TCRbeta library received unique molecular identifiers. TCRdb recomputed calls from the PCR reads with MiXCR, one row per CDR3 protein. The table has around 94,000 distinct CDR3 sequences, 4.5% to 7.5% seen once. This clonotype appeared once. Its cognate antigen is unknown. Regarding the study as a whole: T-cell numbers and diversity, one year after transplant, stemmed largely from T cells that were newly produced. In patients about two months after transplant, alpha-beta T cells reportedly arose from several hundred expanded graft clones. Where some patients showed high TCRbeta diversity at day 60, it came from recipient T cells and thymic progenitors that had survived.

The source of this sequence is a female patient younger than 10 who had a stem cell transplant for Fanconi anemia, so the T cells may come from the graft donor. The material sequenced was PBMCs, mostly from graft donor cells, taken 60 days after TCRalphabeta/CD19-depleted stem cell transplant.

CDR3 region: CAWSRRDRPYF. For the CDR3, the DNA is TGTGCCTGGAGTAGAAGGGACAGGCCGTACTTC. This chain links TRBV30 with TRBJ2-7, with TRBD1 matching 8 bases. This CDR3 spans 11 amino acids. The J segment lost 12 bases and the V segment lost 2 bases, leaving 6 bases of the junction unmatched. Germline loops: CDR1 GTSNPN, CDR2 SVGIG (reference sequence).